The 8 T cell receptor beta chains listed next were all sequenced from one sample in a study of beta chain features in type 1 diabetes. The study, taken as a whole, reports: Moderate yet significant TCRB CDR3 shortening was seen in Type 1 diabetes patients in all four CD4+ subsets.

The isolated RNA, all of it, was reverse transcribed, so expressed TCRB transcripts were what got sequenced. Produced via immunoSEQ multiplex PCR; TCRdb's table is partial and in-frame only. The sample shows under 850,000 clones, 10% to 15% of them seen only once. The antigens for these receptors are not known. The sequencing sample was made of naive CD4+ T cells from blood. These receptors were taken from a man aged 18 to 30 with type 1 diabetes.

Remarks on this clone: The same CDR3 arises from other DNA sequences in this sample as well. This chain uses TRBV10-3 with TRBJ2-5; D not certain. Germline CDR1 ENHRY, CDR2 SYGVKD. V shed 0 bases and J shed 4 bases, with 0 bases lying between them. The CDR3 spans 11 residues. In DNA, the CDR3 is TGTGCCATCAGTGAGTCAGAGACCCAGTACTTC. This codes for CAISESETQYF.

V gene TRBV15 combines with J gene TRBJ2-1; no clear D. V lost 6 bases and J lost 4, with 13 bases in between. The germline V gene has CDR1 LNHNV and CDR2 YYDKDF (reference sequence). The CDR3 consists of 14 residues. DNA for the CDR3: TGTGCCACCAGTGCACTGGAAAGTTACAATGAGCAGTTCTTC. As protein: CATSALESYNEQFF.

This clone was found once. This chain joins TRBV27 and TRBJ2-1; 8 bases fit TRBD2. The germline V gene encodes CDR1 MNHEY and CDR2 SMNVEV (reference sequence). The trim removed 4 bases at V and 8 bases at J, leaving 16 bases unmatched. The CDR3 is made up of 17 amino acids. The CDR3 bases are TGTGCCAGCAGTTCTCCCGCCCGGGCCCGGCGGGGGGATGAGCAGTTCTTC. Amino acids: CASSSPARARRGDEQFF.

The rearrangement joins TRBV28 to TRBJ1-4; no definite D call. The V gene lost 2 bases and the J gene lost 4 bases, with 5 bases spanning the gap. Germline CDR1 is MDHEN and CDR2 is SYDVKM. The CDR3 covers 13 residues. This CDR3 is CASSLLFNEKLFF. The CDR3, as DNA: TGTGCCAGCAGTTTACTCTTTAATGAAAAACTGTTTTTT.

The chain joins TRBV29-1 to TRBJ2-3, with D possibly TRBD2 on 6 matching bases. Germline CDR1 reads SQVTM; CDR2 reads ANQGSEA. The CDR3 is 14 residues long. V gave up 4 bases and J gave up 4 bases, with 15 bases separating them. The CDR3 nucleotides read TGCAGCGTTGCGGCTAGCGTTGGTGCAGATACGCAGTATTTT. This sequence encodes CSVAASVGADTQYF.

The gene calls are TRBV9 and TRBJ2-1, with D unclear. V was trimmed by 6 bases and J by 6 bases, leaving 13 bases between them. This CDR3 region has 13 residues. CDR1 and CDR2 from the germline V gene are SGDLS and YYNGEE. CDR3 residues: CASTDLGRNEQFF. The CDR3 bases are TGTGCCAGCACGGACCTAGGGCGCAATGAGCAGTTCTTC.

This clone was found a few times. The chain carries TRBV19 and TRBJ2-7; tentatively, D is TRBD1 (6 bases). V lost 4 bases and J 0 bases, leaving 10 bases between the germline ends. This CDR3 is built from 14 residues. In germline, CDR1 is LNHDA, CDR2 SQIVND (reference sequence). Written as DNA, the CDR3 is TGTGCCAGTAGTAGGACAGTGAGCTCCTACGAGCAGTACTTC. Protein sequence: CASSRTVSSYEQYF.

J is TRBJ2-3 and V is TRBV28, with D hard to call. Germline V gene data show CDR1 as MDHEN and CDR2 as SYDVKM. The CDR3 sequence is 9 residues long. The germline V and J ends were trimmed by 6 bases and 11 bases, with 6 bases remaining between them. The CDR3, as DNA: TGTGCCAGCAGAAGAGGGCAGTATTTT. Amino acids: CASRRGQYF.